This T cell receptor (beta chain) comes out of a study of blood T cell repertoires in COVID-19. Notes on this clone: The same CDR3 is also encoded by other DNA sequences in this sample.

Germline V gives CDR1 MDHEN, CDR2 SYDVKM. V dropped 6 bases and J dropped 7 bases, with 7 bases sitting between them. The CDR3 has 11 residues. Only in-frame clones appear in the TCRdb table, and some are missing; sequencing was by immunoSEQ multiplex PCR. The table lists around 250,000 clones, roughly 88% of them singletons. Assignment of participants to cohorts was predicated upon participant-reported clinical history. The sample taken for sequencing was PBMCs or T cells enriched from blood (not recorded which). This chain links TRBV28 with TRBJ2-1, with D uncertain. This sequence was found in a woman between 50 and 59 years old who had recovered from COVID-19. CDR3 nucleotides: TGTGCCAGCAGCCTTCGGAATGAGCAGTTCTTC. Translating it yields CASSLRNEQFF.